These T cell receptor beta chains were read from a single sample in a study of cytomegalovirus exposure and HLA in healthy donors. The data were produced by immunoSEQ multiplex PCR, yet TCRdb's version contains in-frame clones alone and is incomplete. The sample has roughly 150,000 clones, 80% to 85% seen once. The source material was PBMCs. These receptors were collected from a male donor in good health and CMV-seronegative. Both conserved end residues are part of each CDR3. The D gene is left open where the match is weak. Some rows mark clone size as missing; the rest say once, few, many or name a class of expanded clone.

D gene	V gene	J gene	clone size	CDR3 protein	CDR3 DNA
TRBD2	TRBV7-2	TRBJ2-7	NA	CASSLGGAGAYEQYF	TGTGCCAGCAGCTTAGGAGGAGCGGGGGCCTACGAGCAGTACTTC
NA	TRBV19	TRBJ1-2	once	CASTAEVGKSYGYTF	TGTGCCAGTACCGCCGAGGTCGGTAAAAGCTATGGCTACACCTTC
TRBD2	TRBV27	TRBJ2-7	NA	CASSLTGTTFYEQYF	TGTGCCAGCAGTTTGACCGGGACTACCTTCTACGAGCAGTACTTC
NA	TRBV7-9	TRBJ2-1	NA	CSSSSITGSSYNEQFF	TGTTCCAGCAGCTCAATAACAGGAAGCTCCTACAATGAGCAGTTCTTC
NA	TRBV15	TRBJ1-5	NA	CATSRAASQPQHF	TGTGCCACCAGCAGAGCCGCTAGCCAGCCCCAGCATTTT
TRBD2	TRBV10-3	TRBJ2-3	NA	CAIGGTSGDTQYF	TGTGCCATCGGTGGGACTAGCGGAGATACGCAGTATTTT
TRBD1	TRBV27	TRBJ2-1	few	CASSLYRQGANEQFF	TGTGCCAGCAGTTTATACCGTCAGGGGGCGAATGAGCAGTTCTTC
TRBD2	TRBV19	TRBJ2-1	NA	CASSDTSGSINEQFF	TGTGCCAGTAGTGACACTAGCGGGAGTATAAATGAGCAGTTCTTC
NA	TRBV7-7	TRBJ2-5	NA	CASSFVLQETQYF	TGTGCCAGCAGCTTTGTACTTCAAGAGACCCAGTACTTC
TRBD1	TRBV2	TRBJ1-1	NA	CASRYRGQTEAFF	TGTGCCAGCAGGTACAGGGGGCAAACTGAAGCTTTCTTT
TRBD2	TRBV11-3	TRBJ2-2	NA	CASSLGGLADTGELFF	TGTGCCAGCAGCTTAGGGGGACTAGCGGACACCGGGGAGCTGTTTTTT
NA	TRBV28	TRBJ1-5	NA	CASLPSLGPTQPQHF	TGTGCCAGCCTACCATCCCTGGGGCCGACTCAGCCCCAGCATTTT
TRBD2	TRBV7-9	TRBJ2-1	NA	CSSGIAGGRTLGSYNEQFF	TGTTCCAGCGGAATAGCGGGAGGACGAACCCTTGGCTCCTACAATGAGCAGTTCTTC
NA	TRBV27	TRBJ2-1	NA	CASSYGGPYNEQFF	TGTGCCAGCAGCTATGGAGGACCCTACAATGAGCAGTTCTTC
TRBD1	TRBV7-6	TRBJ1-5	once	CASSKDRGRDQPQHF	TGTGCCAGCAGCAAGGACAGGGGGAGAGATCAGCCCCAGCATTTT
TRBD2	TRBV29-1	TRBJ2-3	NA	CSVKAYLSGRAVTQYF	TGCAGCGTTAAGGCCTACCTTAGCGGGAGGGCGGTTACGCAGTATTTT
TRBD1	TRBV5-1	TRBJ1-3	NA	CASSSLPGQANTIYF	TGCGCCAGCAGCTCCCTACCGGGACAGGCCAACACCATATATTTT
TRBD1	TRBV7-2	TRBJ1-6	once	CASSLTGTDYNSPLHF	TGTGCCAGCAGCTTAACCGGGACAGATTATAATTCACCCCTCCACTTT
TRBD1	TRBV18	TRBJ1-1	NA	CASSPTGVRNTEAFF	TGTGCCAGCTCACCTACAGGGGTGAGGAACACTGAAGCTTTCTTT
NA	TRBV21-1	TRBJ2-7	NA	CASTQRRDTNEQYF	TGTGCCAGCACCCAAAGACGGGACACGAACGAGCAGTACTTC
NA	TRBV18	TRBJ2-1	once	CASSEVRSPKNEQFF	TGTGCCAGCTCAGAAGTTCGGAGCCCCAAGAATGAGCAGTTCTTC
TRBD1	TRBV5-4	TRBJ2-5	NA	CASSLVGQGEETQYF	TGTGCCAGCAGCTTGGTGGGACAGGGGGAGGAGACCCAGTACTTC
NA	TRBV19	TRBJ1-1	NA	CASSLNTEAFF	TGTGCCAGTAGTTTAAACACTGAAGCTTTCTTT
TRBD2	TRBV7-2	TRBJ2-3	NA	CASSGQAGARGDTQYF	TGTGCCAGCAGCGGACAAGCGGGAGCTAGAGGGGATACGCAGTATTTT
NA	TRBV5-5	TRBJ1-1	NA	CASSLGVGKANTEAFF	TGTGCCAGCAGCTTGGGGGTCGGGAAAGCGAACACTGAAGCTTTCTTT